These 8 T cell receptor beta chains were sequenced from one sample in a study of blood T cell repertoires in COVID-19 (dated by TCRdb to between 2020 and 2021). The receptor library was made with the immunoSEQ multiplex PCR assay. As stored in TCRdb, this immuneACCESS dataset retains in-frame rearrangements with V and J assigned. A fraction of the clones does not appear; measured against another copy, unresolved V genes explain less than half of the discrepancy, and the remainder lacks a known reason. This sample holds over 55,000 clones; roughly 87% were observed only once. The ten biggest clones cover around 23% of the sample. The sequenced sample was peripheral blood. The source of these receptors is a woman older than 75 with COVID-19, enrolled during active disease.

The chain has TRBV6-5 and TRBJ2-3; 7 nucleotides agree with TRBD2. Trimming cost V 5 bases and J 6 bases; bases outside gene matches: 2. The germline V gene encodes CDR1 MNHEY and CDR2 SVGAGI. This CDR3 contains 12 residues. CDR3 in amino acids: CASSHGGDTQYF. CDR3 in DNA: TGTGCCAGCAGTCACGGGGGGGATACGCAGTATTTT.

The V call is TRBV29-1, the J call TRBJ2-7; the D is unclear. Germline V CDR1 and CDR2: SQVTM, ANQGSEA. Trimming took 4 bases from V and 3 from J, leaving 13 bases between them. The length of the CDR3 is 13 residues. Written as DNA, the CDR3 is TGCAGCGTTGTCAAAACTTTCGACTACGAGCAGTACTTC. Translating gives CSVVKTFDYEQYF.

There are a few counts of this clone. The V gene is TRBV5-1, the J gene TRBJ2-1; TRBD2 might be the D (6 bases). The germline CDR1 and CDR2 sequences are SGHRS and YFSETQ. Trimming removed 0 bases at V and 0 bases at J, with 7 bases between. CDR3 length: 15 residues. CDR3: CASSLAGSSYNEQFF. CDR3 bases: TGCGCCAGCAGCTTGGCCGGGAGCTCCTACAATGAGCAGTTCTTC.

The CDR3 loop is CASTALNGGGYTF. The CDR3 DNA reads TGTGCCAGCACCGCCCTGAATGGAGGTGGCTACACCTTC. This sequence joins TRBV6-5 and TRBJ1-2, with unresolved D. CDR1 MNHEY and CDR2 SVGAGI come from the germline V gene. Trimming pared 7 bases from V and 7 bases from J, leaving 16 bases between. This CDR3 contains 13 residues.

The chain uses TRBV2 and TRBJ1-1; 7 nucleotides line up with TRBD1. The germline V gene encodes CDR1 SNHLY and CDR2 FYNNEI. The junction had 9 bases not matched to a gene; V was cut back by 4 bases and J by 10 bases. CDR3 length equals 13 residues. CDR3 sequence (DNA): TGTGCCAGCAGTGGACAGGGTTATCGGTTAGCTTTCTTT. It is translated as CASSGQGYRLAFF.

V usage is TRBV20-1 and J usage is TRBJ2-7, with D perhaps TRBD2 (6 bases). The CDR3 sequence is 13 residues long. The V end lost 3 bases, the J end lost 2 bases, and 11 bases lay between the germline ends. From germline, CDR1 is DFQATT and CDR2 SNEGSKA (reference sequence). Written as DNA, the CDR3 is TGCAGTGCTAGTGGTCGGGGGACCTACGAGCAGTACTTC. It yields the protein CSASGRGTYEQYF.

V is TRBV11-2 and J is TRBJ2-2, with D perhaps TRBD2 (5 bases). This CDR3 spans 16 amino acids. V lost 3 bases and J 0 bases, leaving 11 bases between the germline ends. The germline gives CDR1 SGHAT, CDR2 FQNNGV. The CDR3 is CASSFGFGANTGELFF. CDR3 DNA: TGTGCCAGCAGCTTTGGTTTCGGGGCGAACACCGGGGAGCTGTTTTTT.

The rearrangement joins TRBV9 to TRBJ2-2, with D perhaps matching TRBD2 (5 bases). CDR1 and CDR2 (germline): SGDLS, YYNGEE. The V end was cut by 2 bases, the J end by 4 bases, with 9 bases between. CDR3 length: 14 amino acids. The CDR3 sequence is CASSVEGSTGELFF. The CDR3 DNA sequence: TGTGCCAGCAGCGTTGAGGGAAGCACCGGGGAGCTGTTTTTT. Full variable domain (outside the CDR3, taken from reference TRBV9 and TRBJ2-2): DSGVTQTPKHLITATGQRVTLRCSPRSGDLSVYWYQQSLDQGLQFLIQYYNGEERAKGNILERFSAQQFPDLHSELNLSSLELGDSALYFCASSVEGSTGELFFGEGSRLTVL.